This TCR beta chain was recovered during a study of shared clonotypes between healthy human individuals. As originally analysed: Junction-only immunoSEQ sequences carried no quality scores, so filtering differed. Repertoires were generated with immunoSEQ multiplex PCR, while TCRdb's copy carries only in-frame clones and drops some. Clone size and V and J calls were adopted from that table, with D and trimming inferred from the DNA. The data show approximately 2,000,000 clones, with just under 95% seen just once and more than 0.35% held by the top ten. The CD4+ fraction was divided into a CD45RA+ naive subset and a CD45RA-negative memory subset. This sequence was found in a man younger than 35 in good health. Some clones in this sample may be carry-over from other donors' samples. The specimen was naive CD4+ T cells from PBMCs. Specified subset: CD45RA+ positively selected.

CDR3 in DNA: TGTGCCAGCAGCTTAGCAGGCAGCCGGTCCCAGTACTTC. Amino acids: CASSLAGSRSQYF. The chain recombines TRBV7-9 with TRBJ2-5; D is uncertain. The germline V and J ends were trimmed by 0 bases and 9 bases, with 11 bases remaining between them. The germline gives CDR1 SEHNR, CDR2 FQNEAQ (reference sequence). The CDR3 is 13 amino acids.